This T cell receptor (beta chain) stems from a study of CD8 T cells in ankylosing spondylitis. TCRdb independently ran MiXCR on the 5' RACE reads; one entry per CDR3 protein. The sample consists of about 390,000 distinct CDR3 sequences, about 20% of them appearing once. The table lists this clonotype with a few counts. Antigen: not known. Overall study results and limits: Blood from ankylosing spondylitis patients appeared to carry a characteristic roughly 8-variant TCR beta motif.

This CDR3 has 15 residues. The germline gives CDR1 MNHEY, CDR2 SMNVEV (reference sequence). Trimming took 1 base from V and 7 from J, leaving 14 bases between them. The clonotype comes from a male donor with ankylosing spondylitis. The sequencing sample was made of blood, either unsorted or a sorted T cell fraction (not recorded which). J is TRBJ2-1 and V is TRBV27; D unresolved. The CDR3 loop reads CASSLLGHLGNEQFF. For the CDR3, the DNA is TGTGCCAGCAGTTTATTAGGTCACCTAGGGAATGAGCAGTTCTTC.